This is a list of T cell receptor beta chains from one sample in a study of cytomegalovirus exposure and HLA in healthy donors. Sequencing used immunoSEQ multiplex PCR; TCRdb keeps in-frame clones, though not all of them. The table lists fewer than 150,000 clones, around 76% of them singletons. The sequenced material came from PBMCs. These receptors were taken from a man between 18 and 35 years old in good health and CMV-seronegative. The CDR3 runs from the conserved cysteine through the conserved F or W. D genes are given only for firm matches. Where a row states a size, it is once, few, many or the class of an expanded clone; other rows omit it.

CDR3 protein | CDR3 DNA | clone size | V gene | CDR3 length | J gene | D gene
CASSDGGSTDTQYF | TGTGCCAGCAGTGACGGCGGGAGCACAGATACGCAGTATTTT | - | TRBV6-4 | 14 | TRBJ2-3 | -
CASSLALTTGANYGYTF | TGTGCCAGCAGCTTAGCGCTTACGACAGGAGCAAACTATGGCTACACCTTC | - | TRBV7-2 | 17 | TRBJ1-2 | -
CSAKAEETQYF | TGCAGTGCAAAAGCGGAAGAGACCCAGTACTTC | - | TRBV20-1 | 11 | TRBJ2-5 | -
CASSLAGGHNQPQHF | TGTGCCAGCAGCTTAGCAGGAGGGCATAATCAGCCCCAGCATTTT | - | TRBV11-2 | 15 | TRBJ1-5 | -
CATSPGGVAEAKNIQYF | TGTGCCACCAGCCCGGGGGGGGTCGCTGAAGCCAAAAACATTCAGTACTTC | - | TRBV15 | 17 | TRBJ2-4 | TRBD2
CSVEGTVLRETQYF | TGCAGCGTTGAAGGTACAGTCCTGCGCGAGACCCAGTACTTC | - | TRBV29-1 | 14 | TRBJ2-5 | -
CASSKSGEQYF | TGTGCCAGCAGCAAAAGCGGGGAGCAGTACTTC | - | TRBV11-3 | 11 | TRBJ2-7 | -
CASSPTQGRATGYTF | TGTGCCAGCTCACCTACCCAGGGCAGGGCGACGGGCTACACCTTC | once | TRBV18 | 15 | TRBJ1-2 | -
CASSPRPSGLPNEQFF | TGTGCCAGCAGCCCCAGGCCTAGCGGGCTTCCCAATGAGCAGTTCTTC | - | TRBV7-9 | 16 | TRBJ2-1 | TRBD2
CASSLEQGGSWTEAFF | TGTGCCAGCAGCTTGGAACAGGGTGGATCTTGGACTGAAGCTTTCTTT | - | TRBV5-4 | 16 | TRBJ1-1 | -
CASSDLPGTEAFF | TGTGCCAGCAGTGACCTCCCCGGCACTGAAGCTTTCTTT | - | TRBV6-4 | 13 | TRBJ1-1 | -
CASSAQGVDGYTF | TGTGCCAGCAGTGCTCAGGGGGTAGATGGCTACACCTTC | - | TRBV6-1 | 13 | TRBJ1-2 | TRBD1
CASSLTGIIGNTIYF | TGTGCCAGTAGTTTGACAGGGATAATCGGAAACACCATATATTTT | - | TRBV19 | 15 | TRBJ1-3 | TRBD1
CASSIAGDETQYF | TGTGCCAGTAGTATAGCGGGGGATGAGACCCAGTACTTC | - | TRBV19 | 13 | TRBJ2-5 | -
CASSLGQGGYGYTF | TGTGCCAGCAGCCTAGGACAGGGGGGTTATGGCTACACCTTC | - | TRBV11-3 | 14 | TRBJ1-2 | TRBD1
CASSELREAFF | TGTGCCAGCAGTGAATTACGGGAAGCTTTCTTT | - | TRBV6-1 | 11 | TRBJ1-1 | -
CASRNTGATTYEQYF | TGTGCCAGCAGGAACACGGGTGCCACAACCTACGAGCAGTACTTC | - | TRBV6-1 | 15 | TRBJ2-7 | -
CASSVTGNTEAFF | TGTGCCAGCAGCGTCACAGGGAACACTGAAGCTTTCTTT | - | TRBV5-5 | 13 | TRBJ1-1 | -
CASRRTGSQTGELFF | TGTGCCAGCAGGCGAACAGGGAGTCAGACCGGGGAGCTGTTTTTT | - | TRBV5-5 | 15 | TRBJ2-2 | -
CASSWGRGDTQYF | TGTGCCAGCAGTTGGGGCCGAGGAGATACGCAGTATTTT | - | TRBV2 | 13 | TRBJ2-3 | -
CASRSGTSGKITDTQYF | TGTGCCAGCCGATCCGGGACTAGCGGGAAGATCACAGATACGCAGTATTTT | - | TRBV11-2 | 17 | TRBJ2-3 | TRBD2
CASSFWPSGARTDTQYF | TGTGCCAGCAGTTTCTGGCCCAGCGGGGCCCGCACAGATACGCAGTATTTT | - | TRBV28 | 17 | TRBJ2-3 | TRBD2
CAIRRLTAYTNYGYTF | TGTGCCATCCGGAGGCTTACAGCCTATACTAACTATGGCTACACCTTC | - | TRBV10-3 | 16 | TRBJ1-2 | -
CASSLVASGISYEQYF | TGCGCCAGCAGCTTGGTCGCTAGCGGGATCTCCTACGAGCAGTACTTC | - | TRBV5-1 | 16 | TRBJ2-7 | TRBD2
CSVPAGEGTDTQYF | TGCAGCGTCCCAGCCGGGGAGGGAACAGATACGCAGTATTTT | - | TRBV29-1 | 14 | TRBJ2-3 | TRBD2
CASSLGTATNEKLFF | TGTGCCAGCAGTCTCGGGACAGCAACTAATGAAAAACTGTTTTTT | - | TRBV2 | 15 | TRBJ1-4 | TRBD1
CASTEQSADTQYF | TGTGCCAGCACCGAACAAAGTGCTGATACGCAGTATTTT | - | TRBV7-9 | 13 | TRBJ2-3 | -
CASSFGTVNEQFF | TGTGCCAGCAGCTTCGGGACAGTAAATGAGCAGTTCTTC | - | TRBV5-6 | 13 | TRBJ2-1 | TRBD1
CASSSRQGGTEAFF | TGTGCCAGCAGCTCCCGACAGGGTGGGACTGAAGCTTTCTTT | once | TRBV7-2 | 14 | TRBJ1-1 | TRBD1
CASSREAGGPNEQFF | TGTGCCAGCAGTCGAGAAGCGGGAGGCCCCAATGAGCAGTTCTTC | - | TRBV4-2 | 15 | TRBJ2-1 | TRBD2
CASSSGGLAGSYEQYF | TGTGCCAGCAGCTCAGGAGGACTAGCGGGATCCTACGAGCAGTACTTC | - | TRBV11-3 | 16 | TRBJ2-7 | TRBD2
CASTLPRGEYNEQFF | TGTGCCAGCACCCTCCCCCGGGGAGAATACAATGAGCAGTTCTTC | - | TRBV7-9 | 15 | TRBJ2-1 | -
CASSWGDSPLHF | TGTGCCAGCAGCTGGGGGGATTCACCCCTCCACTTT | once | TRBV7-9 | 12 | TRBJ1-6 | -
CASSAEGLAGGAETQYF | TGCGCCAGCAGCGCTGAGGGGCTAGCGGGGGGTGCGGAGACCCAGTACTTC | - | TRBV5-1 | 17 | TRBJ2-5 | TRBD2
CASSDSGEREGYTF | TGTGCCAGCAGTGACTCTGGGGAACGGGAAGGCTACACCTTC | - | TRBV6-4 | 14 | TRBJ1-2 | -
CASSIRDRAVHQPQHF | TGTGCCAGTAGTATCCGGGACAGGGCCGTTCATCAGCCCCAGCATTTT | - | TRBV19 | 16 | TRBJ1-5 | TRBD1
CASSIGGLPFQETQYF | TGTGCCAGTAGTATAGGGGGCCTGCCGTTCCAAGAGACCCAGTACTTC | - | TRBV19 | 16 | TRBJ2-5 | -
CAWSAGQGNSPLHF | TGTGCCTGGAGCGCGGGACAGGGGAATTCCCCCCTCCACTTT | - | TRBV30 | 14 | TRBJ1-6 | TRBD1
CASGSPGTGSHEQYF | TGTGCTAGTGGTTCCCCCGGGACAGGGTCCCACGAGCAGTACTTC | - | TRBV12-5 | 15 | TRBJ2-7 | TRBD1
CASSPVLEGVGNIQYF | TGTGCCAGCAGTCCCGTTCTAGAGGGGGTTGGAAACATTCAGTACTTC | - | TRBV28 | 16 | TRBJ2-4 | -